The rows below give T cell receptor beta chains drawn from one sample of a study of control samples from healthy donors and cancer patients. Profiling relied on immunoSEQ multiplex PCR, and the TCRdb table lists in-frame clones only, not all of them. This sample's table has some 180,000 clones. Sequenced material: blood. The receptors derive from a young woman in good health. CDR3s include the opening cysteine and the closing phenylalanine or tryptophan. A D gene is named only where the DNA matches it firmly. Expanded clones are given a class, and other clones once, few, many or no size at all.

clone_size,j_call,d_call,v_call,cdr3_nt,cdr3_aa
.,TRBJ2-2,.,TRBV11-3,TGTGCCAGCAGCTTAGATTCCCGAACCGGGGAGCTGTTTTTT,CASSLDSRTGELFF
.,TRBJ1-5,TRBD1,TRBV19,TGTGCCAGTAGTAGCCCGGACAGGAATCAGCCCCAGCATTTT,CASSSPDRNQPQHF
.,TRBJ1-5,TRBD1,TRBV27,TGTGCCAGCAGTCGGGACAGGGGCTTCAATCAGCCCCAGCATTTT,CASSRDRGFNQPQHF
.,TRBJ1-1,TRBD1,TRBV3-1/TRBV3-2,TGTGCCAGCAGCCCCTATGGACAGGGGCAAAACACTGAAGCTTTCTTT,CASSPYGQGQNTEAFF
.,TRBJ2-1,.,TRBV5-6,TGTGCCAGCAGCTTGGCTAGCTGGGGCACTGAGCAGTTCTTC,CASSLASWGTEQFF
.,TRBJ1-4,.,TRBV10-3,TGTGCCATCAGTGAAGTAGGGACTGGGAATGAAAAACTGTTTTTT,CAISEVGTGNEKLFF
.,TRBJ2-2,.,TRBV7-9,TGTGCCGCGTCCCGGGCCACGAACACCGGGGAGCTGTTTTTT,CAASRATNTGELFF
.,TRBJ2-1,TRBD2,TRBV27,TGTGCCAGCACTAGCTCGGGGGGTTATGAGCAGTTCTTC,CASTSSGGYEQFF
.,TRBJ1-4,.,TRBV10-1,TGCGCCAGCAGTGAGTCGGGAGGGAAAGGAGAAAAACTGTTTTTT,CASSESGGKGEKLFF
.,TRBJ1-2,.,TRBV12-3/TRBV12-4,TGTGCCAGCAGTTTAGTCGCGTATGGCTACACCTTC,CASSLVAYGYTF
.,TRBJ1-5,.,TRBV19,TGTGCCAGTACGGGTGGGTGGGGTCTCAATCAGCCCCAGCATTTT,CASTGGWGLNQPQHF
.,TRBJ1-5,.,TRBV2,TGTGCCAGCAGGGGGGCGGGGCAGTGGCAGCCCCAGCATTTT,CASRGAGQWQPQHF
.,TRBJ1-6,TRBD1,TRBV5-1,TGCGCCAGCAGCAGGCTTTCGGGACAGTCGACCAATAATTCACCCCTCCACTTT,CASSRLSGQSTNNSPLHF
.,TRBJ2-7,TRBD2,TRBV7-2,TGTGCCAGCAGCTTAGGGCTAGCGGGGGAGTACGAGCAGTACTTC,CASSLGLAGEYEQYF
.,TRBJ2-5,TRBD2,TRBV7-6,TGTGCCAGCAGCTTAGTATTCTACGGACTAGCGGGGGGTCAGACCCAGTACTTC,CASSLVFYGLAGGQTQYF
.,TRBJ1-6,.,TRBV9,TGTGCCAGCAGCGTAGGCGGTTTCTATAATTCACCCCTCCACTTT,CASSVGGFYNSPLHF
.,TRBJ2-7,TRBD1,TRBV5-1,TGCGCCAGCAGCGGGGACAGCTACGAGCAGTACTTC,CASSGDSYEQYF
.,TRBJ1-4,TRBD1,TRBV10-1,TGCGCCAGCAGTGAGCCTGGACAGGGTGAGAATAGGCTTGCAACTAATGAAAAACTGTTTTTT,CASSEPGQGENRLATNEKLFF
.,TRBJ1-1,.,TRBV6-5,TGTGCCAGCAGTTACGGGCCAAGGGCTGAAGCTTTCTTT,CASSYGPRAEAFF
.,TRBJ2-1,.,TRBV7-2,TGTGCCAGCAGCTCGGTGGGGTCCTACAATGAGCAGTTCTTC,CASSSVGSYNEQFF
.,TRBJ1-4,.,TRBV4-1,TGCGCCAGCAGCCTCCCTAGAGGAAAACTGTTTTTT,CASSLPRGKLFF
.,TRBJ1-4,.,TRBV3-1/TRBV3-2,TGTGCCAGCAGCCGGATGACAGACTATAATGAAAAACTGTTTTTT,CASSRMTDYNEKLFF
.,TRBJ1-1,.,TRBV27,TGTGCCAGCAGGCGAGAGGGTCTCTTGAACACTGAAGCTTTCTTT,CASRREGLLNTEAFF
.,TRBJ1-1,.,TRBV29-1,TGCAGCGTTGACCCTGCAGGGCGGGAACATGAAGCTTTCTTT,CSVDPAGREHEAFF
.,TRBJ1-5,.,TRBV28,TGTGCCAGCAGTTTCGGAGACGTACAGGGTCGCCAGCCCCAGCATTTT,CASSFGDVQGRQPQHF
.,TRBJ1-1,.,TRBV19,TGTGCCAGTAGAAAAATACAGGGAGGGAGCACTGAAGCTTTCTTT,CASRKIQGGSTEAFF
.,TRBJ2-3,.,TRBV5-1,TGCGCCAGCAGCAGGACCGACAGGATAACGGGGGATACGCAGTATTTT,CASSRTDRITGDTQYF
.,TRBJ1-2,.,TRBV6-4,TGTGCCAGCAGTGACCCGGGACTGCCCCGGAATGGCTACACCTTC,CASSDPGLPRNGYTF
.,TRBJ2-1,TRBD2,TRBV7-2,TGTGCCAGCAGCGCCGACTTTAGGGAGCGGGGGGAAGGAAATGAGCAGTTCTTC,CASSADFRERGEGNEQFF
.,TRBJ1-5,TRBD1,TRBV12-3/TRBV12-4,TGTGCCAGCAGTTTGGGACAGTATCAGCCCCAGCATTTT,CASSLGQYQPQHF
.,TRBJ2-4,.,TRBV5-4,TGTGCCAGCAGCTTGGAGGGGGGGGCCGCGTACTTC,CASSLEGGAAYF
large,TRBJ2-7,.,TRBV6-5,TGTGCCAGCAGTTACGGGGGCGAGCAGTACTTC,CASSYGGEQYF
.,TRBJ1-6,.,TRBV27,TGTGCCAGCAGCGTTTGGTGGAATTCACCCCTCCACTTT,CASSVWWNSPLHF
.,TRBJ2-1,TRBD2,TRBV27,TGTGCCAGCAGTTCGAGACTAGCGGGGGCGAGAGGCAATGAGCAGTTCTTC,CASSSRLAGARGNEQFF
.,TRBJ2-7,.,TRBV4-1,TGCGCCAGCAGCCACCAGGGAAGATCCTACGAGCAGTACTTC,CASSHQGRSYEQYF
.,TRBJ1-3,.,TRBV7-4,TGTGCCAGCAGCCCCCAGGGGCTCGGTGGAAACACCATATATTTT,CASSPQGLGGNTIYF
.,TRBJ1-4,TRBD1,TRBV9,TGTGCCAGCAGCCCCCGACGGGGACAGGGGGACGAAAAACTGTTTTTT,CASSPRRGQGDEKLFF
.,TRBJ2-2,.,TRBV4-3,TGCGCCAGCAGCCAAAAGGGGGGGAACACCGGGGAGCTGTTTTTT,CASSQKGGNTGELFF
.,TRBJ1-4,.,TRBV28,TGTGCCAGCACCTTCAGGGTAGGGGCTAATGAAAAACTGTTTTTT,CASTFRVGANEKLFF
.,TRBJ1-4,.,TRBV6-5,TGTGCCAGCAAAAGATCCGGGACCGCGGGTGAAAAACTGTTTTTT,CASKRSGTAGEKLFF
.,TRBJ2-5,TRBD1,TRBV6-6,TGTGCCAGCAGTTTACCAGGGGGCGTGGAGACCCAGTACTTC,CASSLPGGVETQYF
.,TRBJ1-4,TRBD1,TRBV2,TGTGCCAGCAGTCGGGACAGGGATGAAAAACTGTTTTTT,CASSRDRDEKLFF
.,TRBJ1-1,TRBD1,TRBV10-3,TGTGCCATCAGTCGCGGACAGGGGGCCACTGAAGCTTTCTTT,CAISRGQGATEAFF
.,TRBJ1-3,.,TRBV19,TGTGCCAGTATGAACGGGCACTCTGGAAACACCATATATTTT,CASMNGHSGNTIYF
.,TRBJ1-1,.,TRBV7-9,TGTGCCAGCAGCTCCAGGACAGATAACACTGAAGCTTTCTTT,CASSSRTDNTEAFF
.,TRBJ2-7,TRBD2,TRBV2,TGTGCCAGCAGCCGGACTAGCCTAACTAACGAGCAGTACTTC,CASSRTSLTNEQYF
.,TRBJ1-2,.,TRBV11-2,TGTGCCAGCAGCTTAGTGGGGGAAGGAGGCTACACCTTC,CASSLVGEGGYTF
.,TRBJ2-7,.,TRBV6-5,TGTGCCAGCAGTTCCCTGAGTTCGGGGAGCTACGAGCAGTACTTC,CASSSLSSGSYEQYF
.,TRBJ2-7,.,TRBV27,TGTGCCAGCAGTTTAACCCCGAAAAGCTACGAGCAGTACTTC,CASSLTPKSYEQYF
.,TRBJ2-1,.,TRBV5-1,TGCGCCAGCAGCTTGAAAGAGTACTCTAACAATGAGCAGTTCTTC,CASSLKEYSNNEQFF
.,TRBJ1-1,.,TRBV6-5,TGTGCCAGCAGTTACTTAACTAGTGGTGGCACTGAAGCTTTCTTT,CASSYLTSGGTEAFF
.,TRBJ1-4,.,TRBV30,TGTGCCTGGAAGTTCGTGGGGATGGCTAATGAAAAACTGTTTTTT,CAWKFVGMANEKLFF
.,TRBJ2-7,.,TRBV7-8,TGTGCCAGCAGCTTAGGATTCACGAGAGCGATCTACGAGCAGTACTTC,CASSLGFTRAIYEQYF
.,TRBJ2-1,.,TRBV5-1,TGCGCCAGCAGCTTGTCCCCAGGGTTGCAGGATGAGCAGTTCTTC,CASSLSPGLQDEQFF
.,TRBJ1-2,.,TRBV19,TGTGCCAGTAGTATCGATAGGGAGTCTGGCTACACCTTC,CASSIDRESGYTF
.,TRBJ1-6,.,TRBV30,TGTGCCTGGTCCGGGACGGGTTCACCCCTCCACTTT,CAWSGTGSPLHF
.,TRBJ1-1,.,TRBV12-5,TGTGCTAGTGGTATGGACAGCGAAGCTTTCTTT,CASGMDSEAFF